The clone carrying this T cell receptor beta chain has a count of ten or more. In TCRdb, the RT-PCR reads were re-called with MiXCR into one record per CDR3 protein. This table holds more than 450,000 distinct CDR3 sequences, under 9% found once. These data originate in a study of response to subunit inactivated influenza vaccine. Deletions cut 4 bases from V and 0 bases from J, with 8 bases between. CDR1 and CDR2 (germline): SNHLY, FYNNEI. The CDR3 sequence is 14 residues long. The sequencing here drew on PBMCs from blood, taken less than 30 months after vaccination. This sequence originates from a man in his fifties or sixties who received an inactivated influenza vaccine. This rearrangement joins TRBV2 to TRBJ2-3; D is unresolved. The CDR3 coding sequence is TGTGCCAGCAGTGGGGTGGCTAGCACAGATACGCAGTATTTT. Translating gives CASSGVASTDTQYF.